This T cell receptor beta chain emerged from a study of blood T cells in healthy people across ages. Findings of the study overall: Roughly linear age-related decline in beta diversity appeared, significant by age 40. The donors' CMV status was not determined, possibly confounding changes in expanded clonotypes.

Combining a sample-barcoded 5' primer with a J-beta primer mix, a second PCR ran for about 7 to 12 cycles. TCRdb ran MiXCR on the 5' RACE reads and lists one entry per CDR3 protein. This sample yields 1.5 million to 2 million distinct CDR3 sequences, of which 28% are seen a single time; about 7.7% belongs to the top ten. Of note for this clonotype: The target antigen is unknown.

Sequenced sample: blood. This sequence was found in a woman in her thirties in good health.

The CDR3 region is CASSIGRGYGYTF. In DNA, the CDR3 is TGTGCCAGTAGCATAGGCAGGGGCTATGGCTACACCTTC. This rearrangement joins TRBV7-2 to TRBJ1-2, with D perhaps matching TRBD1 (6 bases). V was cut by 9 bases and J by 4 bases, with 15 bases left in between. This CDR3 spans 13 amino acids. The V gene's germline CDR1 is SGHTA and CDR2 FQGNSA.